The clone carrying this T cell receptor (beta chain) occurred a few times. What it binds is not known. As processed by the authors: The study took CDR3 differences across clinicopathological groups and made a distant-metastasis classifier for papillary thyroid cancer from them. Through MiXCR, TCRdb re-clonotyped the PCR reads. The V and J calls were determined by TCRdb, not by the authors. The repertoire holds about 19,000 clones, with more than 20% as singletons. No patient received treatment before thyroid surgery. The data stem from a study of metastatic and nonmetastatic thyroid tumors. Study as a whole: Repertoires were compared across blood and tumor or nodule tissue from malignant and benign thyroid patients. Study-wide results and caveats: A significant increase in TCR beta diversity was reportedly seen in malignant thyroid tumors relative to benign nodules, in blood and tumor.

Sequencing used blood. The clonotype comes from a male donor with papillary thyroid cancer or a benign thyroid nodule (not recorded which). Some clones in this sample may be carry-over from other donors' samples.

CDR3 residues: CATSRNRVNTEAFF. DNA for the CDR3: TGTGCCACCAGCAGAAACAGAGTGAACACTGAAGCTTTCTTT. This chain connects TRBV15 to TRBJ1-1; D remains unclear. With 2 bases removed from V and 0 bases from J, the gap between germline ends came to 7 bases. Germline-derived CDR1 and CDR2 are LNHNV and YYDKDF (reference sequence). The CDR3 contains 14 residues.